This T cell receptor beta chain was captured by sequencing in a study of blood T cell repertoires in COVID-19. About the research overall: Sites across the United States, Italy and Spain contributed samples from acute and convalescent COVID-19. The cDNA or gDNA used as material had been derived from T cells, B-cell-depleted T cells, or PBMCs.

Data came from immunoSEQ multiplex PCR; TCRdb stores just in-frame clones and leaves some out. The sample has under 400,000 clones; about 86% are singletons. The length of the CDR3 is 19 residues. In germline, CDR1 is LGHNA, CDR2 YNFKEQ. The ends lost 1 base at V and 5 bases at J; junction bases unmatched: 17. V is TRBV4-2 and J is TRBJ1-1; 9 nucleotides agree with TRBD1. The receptor was isolated from a woman between 35 and 50 years old with acute COVID-19. The sequenced sample consisted of PBMCs or T cells enriched from blood (not recorded which). The CDR3 nucleotides read TGTGCCAGCAGCCAAGGCCCCCTCGGGACAGGGAACCCGGGGACTGAAGCTTTCTTT. This translates into CASSQGPLGTGNPGTEAFF.